The clone carrying this T cell receptor (beta chain) occurred many times. These data belong to a study of T cells in Graves' hyperthyroidism and ophthalmopathy. Study background: Pretreatment peripheral blood was obtained at initial diagnosis.

Exclusion criteria comprised uncontrolled infection, other autoimmune disease, pregnancy or lactation. Clinical symptoms, serum thyroxine, TRAb, thyroid ultrasound and orbital computed tomography established diagnosis. The germline CDR1 and CDR2 sequences are SGHAT and FQDESV (reference sequence). The CDR3 has 16 residues. Trimming at V came to 3 bases and at J to 2 bases, leaving 3 bases not matched to a gene. What was amplified from RNA transcripts were TCR beta CDR3 regions. Initially, a first-round RT-PCR of the TCR CDR3 employed the HTBI primer set. TCRdb analysed the multiplex PCR reads with MiXCR anew, one entry per CDR3 protein. The table has some 270,000 distinct CDR3 sequences, approximately 25% seen once.

The source is a middle-aged woman with Graves' ophthalmopathy. The chain is built from TRBV11-1 and TRBJ2-2, with 10 bases fitting TRBD1. The sample was blood. The CDR3 sequence: CASSLGQGHNTGELFF. For the CDR3, the DNA is TGTGCCAGCAGCTTGGGACAGGGGCACAACACCGGGGAGCTGTTTTTT.